This T cell receptor beta chain was captured in a study of vaccination effects on CD4 cells after COVID-19. Sequencing was preceded by expansion of antigen-specific CD4+ T cells with viral peptide pools in the ViraFEST assay. Subsequent to a culture period of about nine days, CD4+ T cells were isolated. Two-dose vaccination with either BNT162b2 or mRNA-1273 was given to the participants. Recipients of the vaccine had no prior SARS-CoV-2 infection and negative nucleocapsid antibodies. On this clone itself: No antigen is known for it.

Germline lookup yields CDR1 SGHTA and CDR2 FQGNSA. The junction had 9 bases not matched to a gene; V was cut back by 4 bases and J by 0 bases. This CDR3 comprises 17 residues. Assay used: immunoSEQ multiplex PCR; TCRdb lists only in-frame clones, some missing. This sample has 40,000 to 50,000 clones, with around three quarters found just once. The sequence was collected from a human donor who received a COVID-19 vaccine. The chain joins TRBV7-2 to TRBJ2-4, with 7 bases that match TRBD2. Specimen: CD4+ T cells from PBMCs cultured with HCoV-OC43 spike peptides, collected after COVID-19 vaccination. The sample's subset: HCoV-OC43 spike overlapping peptide pool stimulation. The CDR3 DNA reads TGTGCCAGCAGCTCCAGTGGGCGGGGGTTAGCCAAAAACATTCAGTACTTC. Amino acid sequence: CASSSSGRGLAKNIQYF.